Listed below are T cell receptor beta chains from one sample, sequenced in a study of PD-1 blockade in classical Hodgkin lymphoma. Clones were read by immunoSEQ multiplex PCR, and TCRdb kept only the in-frame ones, dropping some. Here the sample spans 18,000 or so clones, about three quarters being singletons. Specimen: CD4+ T cells from blood, collected before the fourth cycle of nivolumab. Source of these receptors: a human donor with classical Hodgkin lymphoma. Each CDR3 is given with its conserved first and last residue. Each record gives: V gene, J gene, clone size, D gene, CDR3 protein, CDR3 DNA. D genes are given only for firm matches. Where a row states a size, it is once, few, many or the class of an expanded clone; other rows omit it.

V: TRBV10-2
J: TRBJ1-2
size: NA
D: TRBD1
CDR3: CASGQGSFYGYTF
DNA: TGCGCCAGCGGACAGGGATCTTTCTATGGCTACACCTTC

V: TRBV6-1
J: TRBJ1-1
size: NA
D: NA
CDR3: CASSEVEIRYTEAFF
DNA: TGTGCCAGCAGTGAAGTCGAAATTCGGTACACTGAAGCTTTCTTT

V: TRBV2
J: TRBJ1-5
size: few
D: NA
CDR3: CASSRLVSNQPQHF
DNA: TGTGCCAGCAGTCGCTTAGTTAGCAATCAGCCCCAGCATTTT

V: TRBV27
J: TRBJ2-3
size: NA
D: NA
CDR3: CASIADVSRGTDTQYF
DNA: TGTGCCAGCATCGCGGACGTCTCTAGAGGCACAGATACGCAGTATTTT

V: TRBV7-2
J: TRBJ2-3
size: once
D: NA
CDR3: CASRRLPTGDTQYF
DNA: TGTGCCAGCCGTCGGCTACCTACGGGGGATACGCAGTATTTT

V: TRBV4-2
J: TRBJ1-2
size: NA
D: TRBD1
CDR3: CASSQDQGADYGYTF
DNA: TGTGCCAGCAGCCAAGATCAGGGGGCGGACTATGGCTACACCTTC

V: TRBV19
J: TRBJ2-1
size: NA
D: TRBD2
CDR3: CASSSPPGGLLSYNEQFF
DNA: TGTGCCAGTAGTTCACCCCCGGGAGGGCTTCTCTCCTACAATGAGCAGTTCTTC

V: TRBV4-1
J: TRBJ2-3
size: NA
D: NA
CDR3: CATSASGTDTQYF
DNA: TGCGCCACCTCGGCTAGCGGCACAGATACGCAGTATTTT

V: TRBV30
J: TRBJ2-1
size: NA
D: NA
CDR3: CAWSGPGGRENYNEQFF
DNA: TGTGCCTGGAGTGGACCAGGGGGGCGGGAGAACTACAATGAGCAGTTCTTC

V: TRBV2
J: TRBJ1-6
size: NA
D: TRBD1
CDR3: CASSPDRVDSPLHF
DNA: TGTGCCAGCAGCCCCGACAGGGTCGATTCACCCCTCCACTTT

V: TRBV27
J: TRBJ2-3
size: NA
D: TRBD2
CDR3: CASSGLASQRTDTQYF
DNA: TGTGCCAGCAGTGGACTAGCGTCCCAGCGCACAGATACGCAGTATTTT

V: TRBV6-5
J: TRBJ2-2
size: NA
D: NA
CDR3: CASSYFPGELFF
DNA: TGTGCCAGCAGTTATTTCCCCGGGGAGCTGTTTTTT

V: TRBV5-5
J: TRBJ2-5
size: NA
D: TRBD1
CDR3: CASSSYGYGQVDTQYF
DNA: TGTGCCAGCAGCTCCTATGGTTATGGACAGGTGGACACCCAGTACTTC

V: TRBV15
J: TRBJ1-2
size: few
D: TRBD1
CDR3: CATSRLKQGDYGYTF
DNA: TGTGCCACCAGCAGGCTGAAACAGGGGGACTATGGCTACACCTTC

V: TRBV6-5
J: TRBJ1-6
size: NA
D: NA
CDR3: CASSYSPDTEYSPLHF
DNA: TGTGCCAGCAGTTACTCTCCGGACACAGAGTATTCACCCCTCCACTTT

V: TRBV6-5
J: TRBJ1-4
size: NA
D: NA
CDR3: CASSTPTGMGEKLFF
DNA: TGTGCCAGCAGCACCCCAACAGGGATGGGGGAAAAACTGTTTTTT